This T cell receptor (beta chain) was observed in a study of T-cell reconstitution after alpha-beta-depleted transplantation in children. Trimming took 5 bases from V and 4 from J, leaving 11 bases between them. This CDR3 contains 12 residues. The germline gives CDR1 DFQATT, CDR2 SNEGSKA (reference sequence). This clonotype was counted at least ten times. Unique molecular identifiers were incorporated during preparation of the TCRbeta library. Via MiXCR, TCRdb re-called the PCR reads, giving one row per CDR3 protein. The table lists roughly 300,000 distinct CDR3 sequences, around 9.6% of them singletons.

This chain uses TRBV20-1 with TRBJ1-2; D is undetermined. Sequences were derived from PBMCs from the stem cell graft donor, sampled from the stem cell graft. The sequence came from a human donor who donated a stem cell graft to a child with SCID. CDR3 DNA: TGCAGTGCTTTTTCCTACGGCTATGGCTACACCTTC. As protein: CSAFSYGYGYTF.